The 24 T cell receptor beta chains below come from one sample, sequenced in a study of blood T cell repertoires in COVID-19. Profiling relied on immunoSEQ multiplex PCR, and the TCRdb table lists in-frame clones only, not all of them. The table lists some 250,000 clones, 80% to 90% of them singletons. Sequencing input: peripheral blood. These receptors were obtained from a man aged 40-50 years with active or convalescent COVID-19.

V gene TRBV28 combines with J gene TRBJ2-5; weak D call: TRBD1 (6 bases). The CDR3 length is 14 residues. Germline V gives CDR1 MDHEN, CDR2 SYDVKM. V lost 6 bases to trimming and J lost 1 base, with 12 bases between them. Here the CDR3 reads CASRSGQSQETQYF. In DNA form, the CDR3 reads TGTGCCAGCAGGTCTGGACAGTCCCAAGAGACCCAGTACTTC.

In this sample, this clone turned up once. The rearrangement uses TRBV21-1 and TRBJ2-1; TRBD2, the D gene given by the table, was not confirmed from the DNA. TRBV21-1 is tagged as a pseudogene. The CDR3 has 19 residues. The CDR3 sequence is CASSKLGVMSGSSYNEQFF. The CDR3 DNA is TGTGCCAGCAGCAAATTGGGGGTTATGAGCGGGAGCTCCTACAATGAGCAGTTCTTC.

This chain links TRBV6-5 with TRBJ2-5, with D possibly matching TRBD2 (6 bases). This CDR3 region has 16 residues. Germline CDR1 and CDR2: MNHEY and SVGAGI. Trimming cost V 4 bases and J 3 bases, with 18 bases left between them. CDR3 sequence reads: CASSSVGGIAKETQYF. As DNA, the CDR3 is TGTGCCAGCAGTTCCGTTGGGGGGATTGCGAAAGAGACCCAGTACTTC.

This clone was seen only once. The chain joins TRBV6-5 to TRBJ1-6; possible D gene TRBD1, 5 bases. Trimming shortened V by 8 bases and J by 10 bases, and 15 bases separated the two germline ends. The CDR3 totals 13 residues. The germline V gene encodes CDR1 MNHEY and CDR2 SVGAGI. The CDR3 reads CASSPGKGSPLHF. CDR3 nucleotide sequence: TGTGCCAGCTCCCCAGGGAAAGGATCACCCCTCCACTTT.

The chain links TRBV7-8 to TRBJ2-5, with 10 positions matching TRBD2. Germline V gives CDR1 SGHVS, CDR2 FQNEAQ. The CDR3 has 17 amino acids. With V trimmed by 4 bases and J by 2 bases, 10 bases remained unmatched. CDR3 in amino acids: CASSSDRSGGFQETQYF. The CDR3 DNA reads as TGTGCCAGCAGCTCTGATCGTAGCGGGGGGTTTCAAGAGACCCAGTACTTC.

J is TRBJ2-1 and V is TRBV19; 8 bases fit TRBD1. The CDR3 runs 15 residues. The germline V gene encodes CDR1 LNHDA and CDR2 SQIVND (reference sequence). Germline trimming cut 3 bases from V and 5 bases from J; bases unmatched to any gene: 6. The CDR3 DNA sequence: TGTGCCAGTAGTATGGGGGACAGGTGGAACAATGAGCAGTTCTTC. This sequence encodes CASSMGDRWNNEQFF.

This clone has more than one count but fewer than ten. The chain combines TRBV11-3 with TRBJ2-5; TRBD2 might be the D (6 bases). Germline V gene sequence: CDR1 SGHNT, CDR2 YENEEA. The V gene lost 1 base and the J gene lost 7 bases, with 13 bases spanning the gap. The CDR3 sequence is 14 residues long. Here the CDR3 reads CASSLATGVRTQYF. DNA of the CDR3: TGTGCCAGCAGCTTAGCTACGGGGGTCAGGACCCAGTACTTC.

V is TRBV5-1 and J is TRBJ2-3; TRBD1 matches 7 bases. Trimming took 3 bases from V and 2 from J; bases not matched to a gene: 6. Germline values: CDR1 SGHRS, CDR2 YFSETQ. The CDR3 runs to 15 residues. CDR3 residues: CASSSGTVITDTQYF. The CDR3 DNA is TGCGCCAGCAGCTCCGGGACAGTTATCACAGATACGCAGTATTTT.

The CDR3 sequence is CASSLVWGPQETQYF. CDR3 DNA sequence: TGTGCCAGCAGCTTAGTTTGGGGGCCCCAAGAGACCCAGTACTTC. The chain uses TRBV7-6 and TRBJ2-5; tentative D call: TRBD1 (6 bases). Trimming took off 1 base at V and 1 base at J, with 10 bases between the two ends. The CDR3 loop spans 15 amino acids. Germline V gene data show CDR1 as SGHVS and CDR2 as FNYEAQ. Based on the CDR3 plus reference TRBV7-6 and TRBJ2-5, the full variable domain is GAGVSQSPRYKVTKRGQDVALRCDPISGHVSLYWYRQALGQGPEFLTYFNYEAQQDKSGLPNDRFSAERPEGSISTLTIQRTEQRDSAMYRCASSLVWGPQETQYFGPGTRLLVL.

V is TRBV24-1 and J is TRBJ2-1; the D gene is possibly TRBD2 (6 bases). CDR1 KGHDR and CDR2 SFDVKD come from the germline V gene. The CDR3 runs 11 residues. The V gene lost 7 bases and the J gene lost 13 bases, with 13 bases spanning the gap. The CDR3 coding sequence is TGTGCCACCAGCCGCGGGACGTCCCAGTTCTTC. It is translated as CATSRGTSQFF.

The V gene is TRBV2, the J gene TRBJ1-5; the D gene is possibly TRBD1 (6 bases). The CDR3 spans 13 residues. Germline V gene sequence: CDR1 SNHLY, CDR2 FYNNEI. The V gene lost 6 bases and the J gene lost 3 bases, with 9 bases spanning the gap. This CDR3 reads CASSDRSNQPQHF. The CDR3 bases are TGTGCCAGCAGCGACAGGTCCAATCAGCCCCAGCATTTT.

The CDR3 is CASSLGQGHPETQYF. The CDR3 nucleotides read TGTGCCAGCAGCTTAGGACAGGGACACCCAGAGACCCAGTACTTC. The V call is TRBV11-3, the J call TRBJ2-5, with 7 positions matching TRBD1. The CDR3 sequence is 15 residues long. CDR1 SGHNT and CDR2 YENEEA come from the germline V gene. V was clipped by 1 base and J by 4 bases; unmatched bases: 6.

The rearrangement links TRBV19 to TRBJ2-7; 9 bases line up with TRBD2. The CDR3 has 15 residues. V shed 3 bases, J shed 2 bases, and the junction held 5 bases outside the gene matches. Germline loops: CDR1 LNHDA, CDR2 SQIVND (reference sequence). DNA for the CDR3: TGTGCCAGTAGTATTGTGGCTAGCGGGGCCTACGAGCAGTACTTC. This gives the protein CASSIVASGAYEQYF.

The rearrangement joins TRBV6-5 to TRBJ1-5; 8 bases map to TRBD1. The CDR3 length is 15 residues. The germline V gene has CDR1 MNHEY and CDR2 SVGAGI. The ends lost 5 bases at V and 4 bases at J; junction bases unmatched: 7. Written as DNA, the CDR3 is TGTGCCAGCAGTCTGGACAGGGACCTTAATCAGCCCCAGCATTTT. This encodes CASSLDRDLNQPQHF.

The chain uses TRBV23-1 and TRBJ1-5, with D uncertain. TRBV23-1 is designated an ORF whose function remains uncertain. The V end lost 1 base, the J end lost 4 bases, and 8 bases lay between the germline ends. CDR3 length: 14 residues. Here the CDR3 reads CASSQLVSNQPQHF. DNA for the CDR3: TGCGCCAGCAGTCAATTGGTCAGTAATCAGCCCCAGCATTTT.

The chain joins TRBV4-2 to TRBJ2-5; 9 bases are a match to TRBD1. V shed 4 bases, J shed 3 bases, and the junction held 12 bases outside the gene matches. CDR3 length: 17 residues. Germline V lookup: CDR1 LGHNA, CDR2 YNFKEQ. Here the CDR3 reads CASSPPLGDRGEETQYF. The DNA of the CDR3 is TGTGCCAGCAGCCCCCCCCTGGGAGACAGGGGGGAAGAGACCCAGTACTTC.

The rearrangement uses TRBV20-1 and TRBJ1-2; D possibly corresponds to TRBD1 (5 bases). V lost 3 bases to trimming and J lost 7 bases, with 18 bases between them. CDR1 is DFQATT and CDR2 is SNEGSKA in the germline V gene (reference sequence). The CDR3 loop spans 14 amino acids. CDR3 coding DNA: TGCAGTGCTAGTGGGGGGGGTTCTCTTCGTGGCTACACCTTC. Translation gives CSASGGGSLRGYTF.

The J gene is TRBJ2-5, the V gene TRBV11-1; 7 positions agree with TRBD2. This CDR3 is 13 amino acids long. Unmatched junction bases numbered 3, after V lost 8 bases and J lost 0 bases. The germline V gene encodes CDR1 SGHAT and CDR2 FQDESV (reference sequence). The CDR3, as DNA: TGTGCCAGCTCCGGGGGGTACCAAGAGACCCAGTACTTC. Translated: CASSGGYQETQYF.

The chain uses TRBV9 and TRBJ2-7; maybe TRBD2 (6 bases). Germline values: CDR1 SGDLS, CDR2 YYNGEE. The CDR3 totals 14 residues. Trimming cost V 0 bases and J 4 bases, with 11 bases left between them. CDR3: CASSVGASEYEQYF. In nucleotides, the CDR3 is TGTGCCAGCAGCGTAGGGGCTAGCGAGTACGAGCAGTACTTC.

This clone has a single count. The chain recombines TRBV5-6 with TRBJ2-7, with D maybe TRBD2 (5 bases). The V end lost 4 bases, the J end lost 3 bases, and 14 bases lay between the germline ends. There are 14 residues in the CDR3. Germline values: CDR1 SGHDT, CDR2 YYEEEE. The CDR3 bases are TGTGCCAGCAGCCCTACTAGTCTGGTCTACGAGCAGTACTTC. Protein: CASSPTSLVYEQYF. The full variable domain, with the rest looked up from reference TRBV5-6 and TRBJ2-7, is DAGVTQSPTHLIKTRGQQVTLRCSPKSGHDTVSWYQQALGQGPQFIFQYYEEEERQRGNFPDRFSGHQFPNYSSELNVNALLLGDSALYLCASSPTSLVYEQYFGPGTRLTVT.

The V and J genes are TRBV24-1 and TRBJ2-1, with D perhaps matching TRBD2 (5 bases). The germline V and J ends were trimmed by 5 bases and 7 bases, with 11 bases remaining between them. This CDR3 is 13 amino acids long. Germline-derived CDR1 and CDR2 are KGHDR and SFDVKD. The CDR3 here is CATSVPTGNEQFF. The CDR3 nucleotides are TGTGCCACCAGTGTTCCAACGGGGAATGAGCAGTTCTTC.

The V gene is TRBV7-9, the J gene TRBJ2-3; D not resolved. From germline, CDR1 is SEHNR and CDR2 FQNEAQ (reference sequence). Trimming stripped 1 base from V and 2 bases from J, with 10 bases between. The CDR3 has 15 residues. CDR3 in amino acids: CASSLVPGSTDTQYF. The CDR3 DNA is TGTGCCAGCAGCTTAGTTCCGGGTTCCACAGATACGCAGTATTTT.

V usage is TRBV24-1 and J usage is TRBJ1-5; possible D gene TRBD1, 6 bases. Germline assignment: CDR1 KGHDR and CDR2 SFDVKD. CDR3 length: 14 amino acids. V was trimmed by 5 bases and J by 6 bases, leaving 13 bases between them. In DNA, the CDR3 is TGTGCCACCAGTGCCGATGGGGGCCCTCAGCCCCAGCATTTT. This encodes CATSADGGPQPQHF.

This rearrangement joins TRBV10-3 to TRBJ2-3, with a weak D call TRBD2 (6 bases). Germline V gene data show CDR1 as ENHRY and CDR2 as SYGVKD. The V gene lost 6 bases and the J gene lost 4 bases, with 20 bases spanning the gap. This CDR3 is built from 16 residues. The CDR3 DNA sequence: TGTGCCATCAGCAACGGACTATCCTCACCCTCAGATACGCAGTATTTT. Its translation: CAISNGLSSPSDTQYF.